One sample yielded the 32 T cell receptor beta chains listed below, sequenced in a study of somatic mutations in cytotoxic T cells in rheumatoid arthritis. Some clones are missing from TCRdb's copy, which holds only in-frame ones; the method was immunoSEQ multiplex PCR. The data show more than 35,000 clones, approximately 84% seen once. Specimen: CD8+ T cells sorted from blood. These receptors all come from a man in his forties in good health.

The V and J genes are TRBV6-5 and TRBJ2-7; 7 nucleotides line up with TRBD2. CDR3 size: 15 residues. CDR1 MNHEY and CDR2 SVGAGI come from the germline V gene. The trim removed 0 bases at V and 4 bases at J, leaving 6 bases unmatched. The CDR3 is CASSYSGGSWYEQYF. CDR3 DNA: TGTGCCAGCAGTTACTCCGGCGGGAGTTGGTACGAGCAGTACTTC.

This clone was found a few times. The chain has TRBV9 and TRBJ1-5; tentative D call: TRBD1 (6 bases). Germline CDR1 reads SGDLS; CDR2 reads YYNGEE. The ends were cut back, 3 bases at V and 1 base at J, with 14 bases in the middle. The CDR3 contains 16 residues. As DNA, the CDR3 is TGTGCCAGCAGCGGAGGGGGTACAGCAAGCAATCAGCCCCAGCATTTT. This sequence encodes CASSGGGTASNQPQHF.

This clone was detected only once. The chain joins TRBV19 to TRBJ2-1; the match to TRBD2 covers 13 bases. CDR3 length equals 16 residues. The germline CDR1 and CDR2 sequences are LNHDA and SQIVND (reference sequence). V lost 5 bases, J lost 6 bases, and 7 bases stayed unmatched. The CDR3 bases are TGTGCCAGTAGTTCCAGGACTAGCGGGAGTGTCAATGAGCAGTTCTTC. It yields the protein CASSSRTSGSVNEQFF.

CDR3 amino acids: CASSESGGSSYNEQFF. The CDR3 DNA follows: TGCGCCAGCAGTGAGTCGGGGGGAAGCTCCTACAATGAGCAGTTCTTC. The chain combines TRBV10-2 with TRBJ2-1, with D perhaps TRBD2 (6 bases). This CDR3 has 16 amino acids. The V end lost 0 bases, the J end lost 0 bases, and 9 bases lay between the germline ends. Germline lookup yields CDR1 WSHSY and CDR2 SAAADI.

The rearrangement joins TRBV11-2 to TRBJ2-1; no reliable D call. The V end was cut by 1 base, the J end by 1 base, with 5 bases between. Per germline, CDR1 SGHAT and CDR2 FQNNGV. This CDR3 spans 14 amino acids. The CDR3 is CASSLGQSYNEQFF. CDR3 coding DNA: TGTGCCAGCAGCTTAGGGCAATCCTACAATGAGCAGTTCTTC.

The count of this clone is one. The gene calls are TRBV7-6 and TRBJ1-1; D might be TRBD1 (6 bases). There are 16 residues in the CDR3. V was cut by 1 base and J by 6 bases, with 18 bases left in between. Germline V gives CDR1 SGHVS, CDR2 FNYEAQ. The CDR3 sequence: CASSLGGLGAGAEAFF. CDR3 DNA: TGTGCCAGCAGCTTAGGGGGGCTCGGGGCCGGGGCTGAAGCTTTCTTT.

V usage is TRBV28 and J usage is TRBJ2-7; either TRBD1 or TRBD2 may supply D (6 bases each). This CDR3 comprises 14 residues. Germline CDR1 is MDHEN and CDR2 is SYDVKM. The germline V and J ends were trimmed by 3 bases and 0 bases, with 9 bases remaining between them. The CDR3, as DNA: TGTGCCAGCAGTTTGCGGGACACCTCCTACGAGCAGTACTTC. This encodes CASSLRDTSYEQYF.

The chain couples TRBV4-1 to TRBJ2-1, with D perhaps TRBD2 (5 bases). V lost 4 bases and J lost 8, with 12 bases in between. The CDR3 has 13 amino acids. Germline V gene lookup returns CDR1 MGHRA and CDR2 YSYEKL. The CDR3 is CASSPSGMDEQFF. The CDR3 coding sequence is TGCGCCAGCAGCCCGTCGGGGATGGATGAGCAGTTCTTC.

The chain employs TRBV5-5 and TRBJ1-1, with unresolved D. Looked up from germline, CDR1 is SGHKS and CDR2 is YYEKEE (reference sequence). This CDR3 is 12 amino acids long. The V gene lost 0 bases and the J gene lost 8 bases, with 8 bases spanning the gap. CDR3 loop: CASSLVLSEAFF. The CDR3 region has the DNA TGTGCCAGCAGCTTGGTTCTCTCAGAAGCTTTCTTT.

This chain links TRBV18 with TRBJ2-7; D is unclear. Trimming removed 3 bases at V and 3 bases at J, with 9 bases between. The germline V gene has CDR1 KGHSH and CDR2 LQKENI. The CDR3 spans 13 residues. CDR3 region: CASSPAPSYEQYF. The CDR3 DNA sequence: TGTGCCAGCTCACCTGCCCCGAGCTACGAGCAGTACTTC. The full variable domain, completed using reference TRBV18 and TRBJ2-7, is NAGVMQNPRHLVRRRGQEARLRCSPMKGHSHVYWYRQLPEEGLKFMVYLQKENIIDESGMPKERFSAEFPKEGPSILRIQQVVRGDSAAYFCASSPAPSYEQYFGPGTRLTVT.

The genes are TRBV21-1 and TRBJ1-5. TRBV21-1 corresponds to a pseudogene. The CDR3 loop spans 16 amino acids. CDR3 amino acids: CASPMERAVSNQPQHF. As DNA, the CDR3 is TGTGCCAGCCCTATGGAGAGGGCGGTTAGCAATCAGCCCCAGCATTTT.

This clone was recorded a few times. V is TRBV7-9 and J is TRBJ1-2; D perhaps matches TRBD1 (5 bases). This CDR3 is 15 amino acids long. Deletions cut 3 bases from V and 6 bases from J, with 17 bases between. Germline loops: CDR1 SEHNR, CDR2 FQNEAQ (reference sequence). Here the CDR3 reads CASSFLNSPGDGYTF. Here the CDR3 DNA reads TGTGCCAGCAGCTTCCTTAACAGCCCGGGGGATGGCTACACCTTC.

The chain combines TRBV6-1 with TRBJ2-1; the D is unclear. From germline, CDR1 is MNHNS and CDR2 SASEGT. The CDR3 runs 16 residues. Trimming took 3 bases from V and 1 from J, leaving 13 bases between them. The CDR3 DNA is TGTGCCAGCAGTGATTTTATGGTGATTTCCTACAATGAGCAGTTCTTC. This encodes CASSDFMVISYNEQFF.

CDR3 nucleotides: TGTGCCTGGATTGGGACCCCCTACAATGAGCAGTTCTTC. Protein product: CAWIGTPYNEQFF. The rearrangement joins TRBV30 to TRBJ2-1; D might be TRBD1 or TRBD2, each matching 5 bases. The CDR3 is 13 amino acids. Germline-derived CDR1 and CDR2 are GTSNPN and SVGIG (reference sequence). V was cut by 4 bases and J by 2 bases, with 9 bases left in between.

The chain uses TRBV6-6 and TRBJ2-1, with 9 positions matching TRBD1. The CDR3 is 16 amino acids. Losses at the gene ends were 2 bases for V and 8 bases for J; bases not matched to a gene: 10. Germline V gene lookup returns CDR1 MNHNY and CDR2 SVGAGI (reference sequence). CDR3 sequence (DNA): TGTGCCAGCAGTTACCGGACAGGACAGGGGATGGATGAGCAGTTCTTC. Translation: CASSYRTGQGMDEQFF.

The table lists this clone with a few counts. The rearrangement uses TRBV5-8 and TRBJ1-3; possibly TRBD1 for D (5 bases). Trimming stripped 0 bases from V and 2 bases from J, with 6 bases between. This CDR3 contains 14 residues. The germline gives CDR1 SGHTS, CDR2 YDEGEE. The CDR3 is CASSLARAGNTIYF. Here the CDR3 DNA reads TGTGCCAGCAGCTTGGCCAGGGCTGGAAACACCATATATTTT.

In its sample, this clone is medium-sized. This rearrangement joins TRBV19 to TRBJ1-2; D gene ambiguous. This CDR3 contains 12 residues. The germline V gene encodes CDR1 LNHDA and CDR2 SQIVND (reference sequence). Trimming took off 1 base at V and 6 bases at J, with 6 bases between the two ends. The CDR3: CASSIGLDGYTF. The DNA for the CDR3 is TGTGCCAGTAGTATAGGTTTGGATGGCTACACCTTC.

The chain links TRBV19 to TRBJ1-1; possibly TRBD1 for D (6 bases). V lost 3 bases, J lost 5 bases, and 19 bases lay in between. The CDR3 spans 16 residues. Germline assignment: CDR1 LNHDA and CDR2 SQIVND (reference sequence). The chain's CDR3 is CASSIGGGALGTEAFF. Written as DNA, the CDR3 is TGTGCCAGTAGTATCGGGGGCGGGGCCCTTGGTACTGAAGCTTTCTTT.

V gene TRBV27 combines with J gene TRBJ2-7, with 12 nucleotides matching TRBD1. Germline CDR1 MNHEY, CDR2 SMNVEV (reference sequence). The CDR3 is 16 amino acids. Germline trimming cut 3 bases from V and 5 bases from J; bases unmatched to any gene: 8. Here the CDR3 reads CASSFRGGTGGHEQYF. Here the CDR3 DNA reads TGTGCCAGCAGTTTCCGAGGGGGGACAGGGGGCCACGAGCAGTACTTC.

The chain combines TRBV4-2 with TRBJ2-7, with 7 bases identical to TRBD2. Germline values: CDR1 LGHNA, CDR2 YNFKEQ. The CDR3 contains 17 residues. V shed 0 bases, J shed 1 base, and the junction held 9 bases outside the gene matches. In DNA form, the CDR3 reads TGTGCCAGCAGCCAAGATCCCACCAGCGGGATTTCCTACGAGCAGTACTTC. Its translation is CASSQDPTSGISYEQYF.

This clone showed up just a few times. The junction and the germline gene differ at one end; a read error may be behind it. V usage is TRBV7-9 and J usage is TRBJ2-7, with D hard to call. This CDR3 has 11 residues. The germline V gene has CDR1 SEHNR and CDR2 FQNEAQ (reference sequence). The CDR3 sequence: CASSLSDGPTF. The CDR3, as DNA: TGTGCCAGCAGCTTATCAGACGGACCCACCTTC.

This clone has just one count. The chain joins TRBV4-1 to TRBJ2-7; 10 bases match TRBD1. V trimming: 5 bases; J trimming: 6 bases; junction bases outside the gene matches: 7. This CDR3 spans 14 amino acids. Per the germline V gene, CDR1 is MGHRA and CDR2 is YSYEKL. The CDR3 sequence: CASSTTGTGVEQYF. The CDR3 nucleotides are TGCGCCAGCAGCACAACCGGGACAGGGGTCGAGCAGTACTTC.

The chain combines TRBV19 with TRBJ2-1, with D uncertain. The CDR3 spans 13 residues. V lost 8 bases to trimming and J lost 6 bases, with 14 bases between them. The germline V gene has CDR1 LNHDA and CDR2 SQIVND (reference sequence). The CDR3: CASSSDITNEQFF. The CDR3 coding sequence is TGTGCCAGTTCATCCGACATTACCAATGAGCAGTTCTTC.

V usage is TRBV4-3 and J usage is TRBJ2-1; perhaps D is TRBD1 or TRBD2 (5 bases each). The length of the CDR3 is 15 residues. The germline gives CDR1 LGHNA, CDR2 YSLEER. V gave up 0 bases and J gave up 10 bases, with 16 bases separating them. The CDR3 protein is CASSQDYMGTVEQFF. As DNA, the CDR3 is TGCGCCAGCAGCCAAGATTACATGGGGACCGTCGAGCAGTTCTTC.

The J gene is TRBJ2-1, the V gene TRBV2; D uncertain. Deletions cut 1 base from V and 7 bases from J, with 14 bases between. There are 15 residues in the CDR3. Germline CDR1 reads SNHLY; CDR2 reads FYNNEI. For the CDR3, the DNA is TGTGCCAGCAGTGAAGGGGTGGCTAACTGGAATGAGCAGTTCTTC. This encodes CASSEGVANWNEQFF. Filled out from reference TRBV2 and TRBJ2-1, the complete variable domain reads EPEVTQTPSHQVTQMGQEVILRCVPISNHLYFYWYRQILGQKVEFLVSFYNNEISEKSEIFDDQFSVERPDGSNFTLKIRSTKLEDSAMYFCASSEGVANWNEQFFGPGTRLTVL.

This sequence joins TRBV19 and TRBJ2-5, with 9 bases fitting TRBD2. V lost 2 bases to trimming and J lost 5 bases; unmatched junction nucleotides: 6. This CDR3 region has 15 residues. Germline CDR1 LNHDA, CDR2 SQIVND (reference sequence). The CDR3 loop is CASSIKAGGHETQYF. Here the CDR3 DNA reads TGTGCCAGTAGTATAAAAGCGGGAGGACACGAGACCCAGTACTTC. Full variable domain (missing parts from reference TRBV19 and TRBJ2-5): DGGITQSPKYLFRKEGQNVTLSCEQNLNHDAMYWYRQDPGQGLRLIYYSQIVNDFQKGDIAEGYSVSREKKESFPLTVTSAQKNPTAFYLCASSIKAGGHETQYFGPGTRLLVL.

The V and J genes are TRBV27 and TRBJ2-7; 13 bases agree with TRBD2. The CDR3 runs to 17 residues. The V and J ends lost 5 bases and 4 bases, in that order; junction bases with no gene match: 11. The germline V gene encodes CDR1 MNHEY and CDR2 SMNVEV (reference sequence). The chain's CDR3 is CASSPKGLAGALYEQYF. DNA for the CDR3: TGTGCCAGCAGTCCGAAAGGACTAGCGGGAGCCTTATACGAGCAGTACTTC.

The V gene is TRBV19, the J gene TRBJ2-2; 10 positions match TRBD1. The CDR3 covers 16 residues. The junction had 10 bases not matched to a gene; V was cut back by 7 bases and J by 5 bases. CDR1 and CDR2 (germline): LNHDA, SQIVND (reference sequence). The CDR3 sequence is CASTEGTGEGTGELFF. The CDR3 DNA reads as TGTGCCAGTACGGAAGGGACAGGGGAGGGGACCGGGGAGCTGTTTTTT.

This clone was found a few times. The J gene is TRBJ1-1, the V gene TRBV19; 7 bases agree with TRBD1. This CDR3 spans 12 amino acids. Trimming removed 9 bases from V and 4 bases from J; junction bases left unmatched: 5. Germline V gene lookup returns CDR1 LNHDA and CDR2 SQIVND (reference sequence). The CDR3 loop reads CASRSGGTEAFF. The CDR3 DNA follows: TGTGCCAGCCGCTCAGGGGGCACTGAAGCTTTCTTT.

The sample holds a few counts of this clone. The CDR3: CASSPGRTTNEKLFF. CDR3 bases: TGCGCCAGCAGCCCGGGACGGACAACTAATGAAAAACTGTTTTTT. This chain joins TRBV4-3 and TRBJ1-4; D might be TRBD1 (5 bases). CDR1 and CDR2 (germline): LGHNA, YSLEER. Trimming left V 4 bases short and J 0 bases short, with 9 bases between. The CDR3 extends over 15 amino acids.

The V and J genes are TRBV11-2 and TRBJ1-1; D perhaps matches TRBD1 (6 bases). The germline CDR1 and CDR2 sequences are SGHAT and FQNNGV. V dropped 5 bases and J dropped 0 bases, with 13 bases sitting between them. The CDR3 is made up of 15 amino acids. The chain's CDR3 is CASSPLGGLNTEAFF. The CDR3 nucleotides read TGTGCCAGCAGCCCCCTTGGGGGGCTGAACACTGAAGCTTTCTTT. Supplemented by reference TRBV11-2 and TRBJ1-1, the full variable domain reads EAGVAQSPRYKIIEKRQSVAFWCNPISGHATLYWYQQILGQGPKLLIQFQNNGVVDDSQLPKDRFSAERLKGVDSTLKIQPAKLEDSAVYLCASSPLGGLNTEAFFGQGTRLTVV.

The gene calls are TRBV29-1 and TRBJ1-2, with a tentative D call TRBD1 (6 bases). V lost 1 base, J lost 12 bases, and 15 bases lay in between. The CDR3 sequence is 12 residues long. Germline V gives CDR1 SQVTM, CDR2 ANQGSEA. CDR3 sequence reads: CSVEVYEQGNTF. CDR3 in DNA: TGCAGCGTTGAAGTTTATGAACAGGGCAACACCTTC.